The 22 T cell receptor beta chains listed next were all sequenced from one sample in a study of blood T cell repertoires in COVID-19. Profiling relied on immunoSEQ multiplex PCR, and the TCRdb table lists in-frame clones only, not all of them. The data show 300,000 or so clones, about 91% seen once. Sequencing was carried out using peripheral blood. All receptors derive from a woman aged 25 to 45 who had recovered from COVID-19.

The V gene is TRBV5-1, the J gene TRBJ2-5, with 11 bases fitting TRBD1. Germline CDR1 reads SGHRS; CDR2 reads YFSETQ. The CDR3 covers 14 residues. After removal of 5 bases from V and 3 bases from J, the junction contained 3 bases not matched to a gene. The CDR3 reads CASRGQGVEETQYF. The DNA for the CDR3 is TGCGCCAGCAGGGGACAGGGGGTAGAAGAGACCCAGTACTTC.

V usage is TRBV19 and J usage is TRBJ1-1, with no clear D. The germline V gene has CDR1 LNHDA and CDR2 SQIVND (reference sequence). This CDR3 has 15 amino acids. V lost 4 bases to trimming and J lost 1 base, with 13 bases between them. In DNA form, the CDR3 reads TGTGCCAGTAGTACCTCAGGCAGACAGAACACTGAAGCTTTCTTT. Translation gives CASSTSGRQNTEAFF.

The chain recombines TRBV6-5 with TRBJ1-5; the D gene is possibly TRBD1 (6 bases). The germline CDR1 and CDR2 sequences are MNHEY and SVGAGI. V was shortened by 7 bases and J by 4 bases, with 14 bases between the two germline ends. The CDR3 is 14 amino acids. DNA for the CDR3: TGTGCCAGCAACTTGGGGAGGGGGAATCAGCCCCAGCATTTT. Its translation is CASNLGRGNQPQHF.

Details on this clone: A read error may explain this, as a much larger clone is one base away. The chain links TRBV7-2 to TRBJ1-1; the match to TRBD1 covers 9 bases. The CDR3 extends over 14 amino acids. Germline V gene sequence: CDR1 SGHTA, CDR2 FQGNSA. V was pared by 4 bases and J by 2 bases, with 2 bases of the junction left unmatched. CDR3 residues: CASSSTGGNTEAFF. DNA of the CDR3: TGTGCCAGCAGCTCGACAGGGGGAAACACTGAAGCTTTCTTT.

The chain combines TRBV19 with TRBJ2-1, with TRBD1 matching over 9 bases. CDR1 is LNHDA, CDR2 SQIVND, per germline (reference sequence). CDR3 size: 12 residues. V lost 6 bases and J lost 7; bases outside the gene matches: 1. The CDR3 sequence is CASRDRGNEQFF. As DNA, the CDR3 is TGTGCCAGTAGGGACAGGGGTAATGAGCAGTTCTTC. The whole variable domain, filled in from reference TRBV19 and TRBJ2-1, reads DGGITQSPKYLFRKEGQNVTLSCEQNLNHDAMYWYRQDPGQGLRLIYYSQIVNDFQKGDIAEGYSVSREKKESFPLTVTSAQKNPTAFYLCASRDRGNEQFFGPGTRLTVL.

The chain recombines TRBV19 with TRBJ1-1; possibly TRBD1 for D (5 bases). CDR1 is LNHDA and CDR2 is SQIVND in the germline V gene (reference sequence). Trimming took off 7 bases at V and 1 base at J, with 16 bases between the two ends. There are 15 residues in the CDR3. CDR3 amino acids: CASIEVNGANTEAFF. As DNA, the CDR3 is TGTGCCAGTATCGAAGTCAATGGGGCGAACACTGAAGCTTTCTTT.

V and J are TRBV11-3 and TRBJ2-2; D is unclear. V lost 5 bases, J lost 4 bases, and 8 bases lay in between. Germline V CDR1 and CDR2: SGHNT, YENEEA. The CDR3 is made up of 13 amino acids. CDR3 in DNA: TGTGCCAGCAGCGGAGCAGCCACCGGGGAGCTGTTTTTT. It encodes CASSGAATGELFF.

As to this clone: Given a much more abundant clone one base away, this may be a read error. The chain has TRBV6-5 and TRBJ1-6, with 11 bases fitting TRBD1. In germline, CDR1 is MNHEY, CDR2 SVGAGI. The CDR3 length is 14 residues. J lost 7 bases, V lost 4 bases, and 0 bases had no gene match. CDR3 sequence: CASSWDRGNSPLHF. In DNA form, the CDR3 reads TGTGCCAGCAGTTGGGACAGGGGGAATTCACCCCTCCACTTT.

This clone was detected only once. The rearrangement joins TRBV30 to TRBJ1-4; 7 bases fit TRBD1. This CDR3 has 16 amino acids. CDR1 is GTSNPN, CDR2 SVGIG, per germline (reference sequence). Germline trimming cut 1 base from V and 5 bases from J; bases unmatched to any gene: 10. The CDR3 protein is CAWSAKQGLGNEKLFF. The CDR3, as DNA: TGTGCCTGGAGTGCGAAACAGGGGCTAGGGAATGAAAAACTGTTTTTT. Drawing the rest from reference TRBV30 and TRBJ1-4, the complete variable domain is SQTIHQWPATLVQPVGSPLSLECTVEGTSNPNLYWYRQAAGRGLQLLFYSVGIGQISSEVPQNLSASRPQDRQFILSSKKLLLSDSGFYLCAWSAKQGLGNEKLFFGSGTQLSVL.

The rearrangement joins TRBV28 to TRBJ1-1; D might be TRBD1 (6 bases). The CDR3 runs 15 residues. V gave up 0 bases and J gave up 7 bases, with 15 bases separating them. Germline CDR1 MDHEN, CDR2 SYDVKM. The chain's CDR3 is CASSLWGGGEGEAFF. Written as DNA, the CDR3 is TGTGCCAGCAGTTTATGGGGCGGGGGCGAAGGTGAAGCTTTCTTT.

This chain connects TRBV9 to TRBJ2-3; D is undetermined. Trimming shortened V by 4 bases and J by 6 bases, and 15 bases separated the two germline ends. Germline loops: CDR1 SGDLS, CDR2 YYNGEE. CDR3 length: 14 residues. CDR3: CASSTHSTSDTQYF. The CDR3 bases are TGTGCCAGCAGCACCCACTCGACAAGCGATACGCAGTATTTT.

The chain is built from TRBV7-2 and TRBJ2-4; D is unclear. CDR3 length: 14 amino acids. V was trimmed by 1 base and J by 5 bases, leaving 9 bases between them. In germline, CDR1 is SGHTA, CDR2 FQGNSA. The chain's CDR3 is CASSLVVLQNIQYF. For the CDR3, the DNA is TGTGCCAGCAGCTTAGTAGTCCTCCAAAACATTCAGTACTTC.

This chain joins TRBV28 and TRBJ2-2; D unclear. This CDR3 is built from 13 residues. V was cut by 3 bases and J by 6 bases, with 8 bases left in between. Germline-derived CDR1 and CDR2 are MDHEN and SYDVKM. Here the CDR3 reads CASSFRVSGELFF. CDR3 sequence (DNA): TGTGCCAGCAGTTTTCGCGTGTCCGGGGAGCTGTTTTTT.

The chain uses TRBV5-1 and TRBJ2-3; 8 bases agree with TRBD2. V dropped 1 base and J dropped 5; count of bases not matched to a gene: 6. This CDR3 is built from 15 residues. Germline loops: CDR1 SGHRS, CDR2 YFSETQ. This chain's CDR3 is CASSLLGGALDTQYF. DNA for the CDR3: TGCGCCAGCAGCTTGCTCGGGGGGGCCTTAGATACGCAGTATTTT.

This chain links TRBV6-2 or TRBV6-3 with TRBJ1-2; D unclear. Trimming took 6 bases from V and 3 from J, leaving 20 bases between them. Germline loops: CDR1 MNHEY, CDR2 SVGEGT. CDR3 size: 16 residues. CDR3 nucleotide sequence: TGTGCCAGCAGCCACGTGGGCAGGCCAGCCGACTATGGCTACACCTTC. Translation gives CASSHVGRPADYGYTF.

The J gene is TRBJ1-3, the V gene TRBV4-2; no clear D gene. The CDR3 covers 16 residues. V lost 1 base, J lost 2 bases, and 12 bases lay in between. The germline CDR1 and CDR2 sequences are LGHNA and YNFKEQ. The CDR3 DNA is TGTGCCAGCAGCCAAGTTTCCCCGGGTCCTGGAAACACCATATATTTT. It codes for CASSQVSPGPGNTIYF.

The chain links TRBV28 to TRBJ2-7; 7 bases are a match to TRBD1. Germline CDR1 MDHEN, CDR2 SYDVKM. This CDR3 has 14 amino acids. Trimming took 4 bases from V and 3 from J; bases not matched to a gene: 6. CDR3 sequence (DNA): TGTGCCAGCAGTTCGGGACAGCACGGCTACGAGCAGTACTTC. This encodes CASSSGQHGYEQYF. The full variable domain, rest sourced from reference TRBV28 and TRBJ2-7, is DVKVTQSSRYLVKRTGEKVFLECVQDMDHENMFWYRQDPGLGLRLIYFSYDVKMKEKGDIPEGYSVSREKKERFSLILESASTNQTSMYLCASSSGQHGYEQYFGPGTRLTVT.

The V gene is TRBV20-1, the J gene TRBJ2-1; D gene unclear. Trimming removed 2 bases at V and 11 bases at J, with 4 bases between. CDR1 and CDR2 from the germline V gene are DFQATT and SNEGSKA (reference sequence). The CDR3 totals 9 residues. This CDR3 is CSARPKQFF. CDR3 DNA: TGCAGTGCTAGACCAAAGCAGTTCTTC.

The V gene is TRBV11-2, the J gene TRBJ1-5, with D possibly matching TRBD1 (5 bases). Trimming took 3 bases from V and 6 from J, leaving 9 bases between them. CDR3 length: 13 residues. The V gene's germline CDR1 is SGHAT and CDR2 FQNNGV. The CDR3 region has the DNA TGTGCCAGCAGCTTTGGGAGGGGTCAGCCCCAGCATTTT. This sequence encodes CASSFGRGQPQHF.

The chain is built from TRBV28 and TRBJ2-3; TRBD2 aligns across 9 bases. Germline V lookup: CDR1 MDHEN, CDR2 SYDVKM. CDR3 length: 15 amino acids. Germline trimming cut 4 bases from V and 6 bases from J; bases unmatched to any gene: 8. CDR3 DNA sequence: TGTGCCAGCAGTTCCCGCGGGGGGGTCATGGATACGCAGTATTTT. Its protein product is CASSSRGGVMDTQYF.

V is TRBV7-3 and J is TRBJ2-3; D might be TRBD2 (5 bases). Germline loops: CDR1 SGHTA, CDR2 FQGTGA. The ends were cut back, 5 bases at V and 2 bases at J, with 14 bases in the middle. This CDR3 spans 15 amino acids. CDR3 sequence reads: CASSKSAVPTDTQYF. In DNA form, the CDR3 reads TGTGCCAGCAGCAAGTCAGCGGTACCCACAGATACGCAGTATTTT.

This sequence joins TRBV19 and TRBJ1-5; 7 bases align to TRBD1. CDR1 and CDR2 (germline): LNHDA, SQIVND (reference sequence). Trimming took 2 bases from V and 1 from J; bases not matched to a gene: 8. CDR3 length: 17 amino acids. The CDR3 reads CASSIPYRGSSNQPQHF. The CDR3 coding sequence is TGTGCCAGTAGTATACCTTACAGGGGATCGAGCAATCAGCCCCAGCATTTT.